This TCR beta chain was recovered during a study of graft-versus-host responses after intestinal transplantation. Overall study context: Anti-thymocyte globulin induction, then tacrolimus and steroids for around 3 years, went to all recipients.

Profiling relied on immunoSEQ multiplex PCR, and the TCRdb table lists in-frame clones only, not all of them. Of roughly 29,000 clones in the sample, approximately 93% are singletons; the top ten hold under 0.9%. Study outcomes and limitations: Early after transplant, HvG declines were associated with peak levels of circulating GvH clones. Among recipient marrow samples, GvH clones were found; some appeared first in ileum or blood. Graft-versus-host to host-versus-graft clonal ratios in allografts were high in patients with graft-donor T cell macrochimerism.

Points on this clone: Its antigen is unidentified.

CDR3 length equals 15 residues. Per germline, CDR1 MGHRA and CDR2 YSYEKL. Trimming took 4 bases from V and 2 from J, leaving 15 bases between them. Material: PBMCs, obtained 66 days after intestinal transplant. The chain couples TRBV4-1 to TRBJ2-7; D is possibly TRBD1 or TRBD2 (6 bases each). The clonotype was recovered from a human patient who received an intestinal transplant, so some T cells may come from the graft donor. CDR3 DNA: TGCGCCAGCAGCCCGGCTCCCGGGGGCGCCTACGAGCAGTACTTC. Translated: CASSPAPGGAYEQYF.